The present T cell receptor beta chain was sequenced within a study of regulatory T cells in long-lasting Graves disease. With 2 bases removed from V and 2 bases from J, the gap between germline ends came to 9 bases. CDR1 and CDR2 from the germline V gene are DFQATT and SNEGSKA (reference sequence). The CDR3 has 13 residues. Investigators prepared the TCR beta libraries by applying iRepertoire HTBI primers and Arm-PCR of CDR3 regions. Via MiXCR, TCRdb re-called the multiplex PCR reads, giving one row per CDR3 protein. The sample lists roughly 420,000 distinct CDR3 sequences; 12% to 15% were seen once. Time point indicated: newly diagnosed GD, antithyroid drugs for less than 3 months. PBMCs provided the RNA from which the TCR library was made. These data were likewise used in another study, on T cells in Graves' hyperthyroidism and ophthalmopathy.

This TCR derives from a woman between 45 and 65 years old with Graves disease. The specimen was peripheral blood mononuclear cells (PBMCs), collected at new diagnosis, from a patient treated with antithyroid drugs. The rearrangement joins TRBV20-1 to TRBJ1-2; TRBD1 is a possible D gene (5 bases). The CDR3 DNA reads TGCAGTGCTAGAAGGGGAGGGAACTATGGCTACACCTTC. Amino acid sequence: CSARRGGNYGYTF.